One and the same sample provided the 14 T cell receptor beta chains below, sequenced in a study of beta chain features in type 1 diabetes. These receptors have no identified antigens. The investigators reverse transcribed all of the isolated RNA, so they sequenced expressed TCRB transcripts. Only in-frame clones appear in the TCRdb table, and some are missing; sequencing was by immunoSEQ multiplex PCR. The data contain about 150,000 clones, about 8% of them singletons. General observations from the study: Among patients with Type 1 diabetes, TCRB CDR3s were moderately but significantly shorter in every one of the four CD4+ subsets.

Sample: central memory CD4+ T cells from blood. These TCRs come from a woman in her forties with type 1 diabetes.

This clone has only a few counts. This chain joins TRBV7-9 and TRBJ2-5; 12 bases fit TRBD2. The trim removed 5 bases at V and 5 bases at J, leaving 9 bases unmatched. This CDR3 contains 16 residues. The germline CDR1 and CDR2 sequences are SEHNR and FQNEAQ (reference sequence). This chain's CDR3 is CASSPWTSGARETQYF. As DNA, the CDR3 is TGTGCCAGCAGCCCTTGGACTAGCGGGGCTCGGGAGACCCAGTACTTC. The full variable domain, rest sourced from reference TRBV7-9 and TRBJ2-5, is DTGVSQNPRHKITKRGQNVTFRCDPISEHNRLYWYRQTLGQGPEFLTYFQNEAQLEKSRLLSDRFSAERPKGSFSTLEIQRTEQGDSAMYLCASSPWTSGARETQYFGPGTRLLVL.

This clone was seen ten or more times. V gene TRBV7-9 combines with J gene TRBJ1-2, with TRBD1 matching over 7 bases. The germline gives CDR1 SEHNR, CDR2 FQNEAQ (reference sequence). V lost 7 bases, J lost 6 bases, and 8 bases stayed unmatched. This CDR3 comprises 13 residues. CDR3 sequence reads: CASNPDRVDGYTF. The CDR3 nucleotides are TGTGCCAGCAACCCAGACAGGGTTGATGGCTACACCTTC.

The rearrangement uses TRBV5-1 and TRBJ2-7; D is possibly TRBD2 (5 bases). Germline V gene sequence: CDR1 SGHRS, CDR2 YFSETQ. The CDR3 runs 15 residues. V lost 4 bases and J 0 bases, leaving 14 bases between the germline ends. The CDR3 DNA reads as TGCGCCAGCAGCCCCGGACTTCTGAGCTCCTACGAGCAGTACTTC. Translation gives CASSPGLLSSYEQYF.

This clone was seen only a few times. The chain has TRBV29-1 and TRBJ1-1; tentatively, D is TRBD1 (5 bases). Trimming stripped 4 bases from V and 6 bases from J, with 12 bases between. The V gene's germline CDR1 is SQVTM and CDR2 ANQGSEA. This CDR3 is 12 amino acids long. CDR3 nucleotides: TGCAGCGTTGTGACAGATCGGGCTGAAGCTTTCTTT. Translated: CSVVTDRAEAFF.

The table lists this clone with a few counts. The chain recombines TRBV19 with TRBJ1-5; no firm D call. Germline CDR1 reads LNHDA; CDR2 reads SQIVND (reference sequence). This CDR3 comprises 15 residues. V was clipped by 6 bases and J by 1 base, with 13 bases between them. In DNA form, the CDR3 reads TGTGCCAGTAGCCCCCGGGGAATAAGCAATCAGCCCCAGCATTTT. Amino acids: CASSPRGISNQPQHF.

V is TRBV6-5 and J is TRBJ2-1, with 9 positions matching TRBD2. The CDR3 consists of 16 residues. V lost 2 bases to trimming and J lost 8 bases; unmatched junction nucleotides: 10. Germline assignment: CDR1 MNHEY and CDR2 SVGAGI. The CDR3 coding sequence is TGTGCCAGCAGTTACCGAGCGGGAGGCCCCGGGGATGAGCAGTTCTTC. Translation: CASSYRAGGPGDEQFF.

This clone was seen a handful of times. This chain joins TRBV4-2 and TRBJ1-2, with TRBD1 as a possible D gene (5 bases). This CDR3 comprises 15 residues. The ends were cut back, 4 bases at V and 8 bases at J, with 20 bases in the middle. From germline, CDR1 is LGHNA and CDR2 YNFKEQ. The CDR3 DNA sequence: TGTGCCAGCAGCCTAGAGGTTCGGACCCAGGGAGGCTACACCTTC. Translated, it gives CASSLEVRTQGGYTF.

This clone showed up many times. The chain employs TRBV10-3 and TRBJ2-5; TRBD1 aligns across 8 bases. The V and J ends lost 7 bases and 1 base, in that order; junction bases with no gene match: 8. There are 15 residues in the CDR3. From germline, CDR1 is ENHRY and CDR2 SYGVKD. CDR3 nucleotide sequence: TGTGCCATCAATACCGACAGGGGAGGCCAAGAGACCCAGTACTTC. It translates to CAINTDRGGQETQYF.

This chain uses TRBV5-1 with TRBJ1-2; 8 bases match TRBD1. The V and J ends lost 5 bases and 6 bases, in that order; junction bases with no gene match: 12. Germline loops: CDR1 SGHRS, CDR2 YFSETQ. The CDR3 sequence is 15 residues long. The CDR3 sequence: CASSQRTGTSDGYTF. Written as DNA, the CDR3 is TGCGCCAGCAGTCAGCGGACAGGGACCTCTGATGGCTACACCTTC.

The CDR3 sequence: CATSRSWTGSYNEQFF. CDR3 sequence (DNA): TGTGCCACCAGCAGGTCTTGGACAGGCTCCTACAATGAGCAGTTCTTC. V and J are TRBV15 and TRBJ2-1; TRBD1 matches at 7 bases. The CDR3 covers 16 residues. V trimming: 3 bases; J trimming: 0 bases; junction bases outside the gene matches: 5. Germline-derived CDR1 and CDR2 are LNHNV and YYDKDF (reference sequence).

This chain joins TRBV6-5 and TRBJ1-2, with 8 bases that match TRBD1. This CDR3 is 14 amino acids long. The ends lost 6 bases at V and 4 bases at J; junction bases unmatched: 7. The germline V gene encodes CDR1 MNHEY and CDR2 SVGAGI. The CDR3 coding sequence is TGTGCCAGCAGGGCCGGACAGGGCTCCTATGGCTACACCTTC. This translates into CASRAGQGSYGYTF.

The genes are TRBV9 and TRBJ1-6; D is unresolved. The V end lost 7 bases, the J end lost 4 bases, and 12 bases lay between the germline ends. CDR3 length: 14 amino acids. Germline CDR1 and CDR2: SGDLS and YYNGEE. CDR3 in amino acids: CASSNRLYNSPLHF. In DNA form, the CDR3 reads TGTGCCAGCTCTAATCGTCTTTATAATTCACCCCTCCACTTT.

This clone came up a few times. The rearrangement joins TRBV6-5 to TRBJ2-2; 7 bases align to TRBD2. Germline V lookup: CDR1 MNHEY, CDR2 SVGAGI. V trimming: 8 bases; J trimming: 5 bases; junction bases outside the gene matches: 8. CDR3 length: 14 residues. This chain's CDR3 is CASQTSLDTGELFF. CDR3 nucleotides: TGTGCCAGCCAGACTAGCTTGGATACCGGGGAGCTGTTTTTT.

This clone was observed a handful of times. This rearrangement joins TRBV29-1 to TRBJ2-2, with 7 positions matching TRBD1. V shed 7 bases and J 0 bases; nucleotides not matched to a gene: 5. The CDR3 covers 14 residues. The germline gives CDR1 SQVTM, CDR2 ANQGSEA. Here the CDR3 reads CSARGLTNTGELFF. CDR3 DNA: TGCAGCGCCAGGGGGTTGACGAACACCGGGGAGCTGTTTTTT.